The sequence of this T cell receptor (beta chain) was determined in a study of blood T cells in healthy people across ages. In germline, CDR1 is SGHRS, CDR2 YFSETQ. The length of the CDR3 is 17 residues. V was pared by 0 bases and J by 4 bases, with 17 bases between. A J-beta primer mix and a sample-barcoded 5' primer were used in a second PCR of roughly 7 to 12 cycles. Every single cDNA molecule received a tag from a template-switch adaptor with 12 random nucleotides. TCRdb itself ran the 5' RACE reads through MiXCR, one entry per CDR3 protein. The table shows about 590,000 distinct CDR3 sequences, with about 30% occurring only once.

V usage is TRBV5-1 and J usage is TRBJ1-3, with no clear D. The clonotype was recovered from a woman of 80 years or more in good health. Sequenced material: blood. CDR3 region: CASSLDPLALLGNTIYF. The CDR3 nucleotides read TGCGCCAGCAGCTTGGATCCTTTGGCCCTTCTCGGAAACACCATATATTTT.